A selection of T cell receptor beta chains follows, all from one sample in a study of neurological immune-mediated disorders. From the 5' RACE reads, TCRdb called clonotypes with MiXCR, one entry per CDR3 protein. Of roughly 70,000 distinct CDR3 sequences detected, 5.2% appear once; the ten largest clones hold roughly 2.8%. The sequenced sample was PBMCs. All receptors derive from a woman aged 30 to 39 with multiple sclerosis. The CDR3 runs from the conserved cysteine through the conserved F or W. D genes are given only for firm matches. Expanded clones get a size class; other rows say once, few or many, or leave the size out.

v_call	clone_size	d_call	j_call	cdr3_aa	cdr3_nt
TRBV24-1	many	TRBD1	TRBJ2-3	CATSDAGTGGEDTQYF	TGTGCCACCAGTGACGCCGGGACAGGGGGCGAAGATACGCAGTATTTT
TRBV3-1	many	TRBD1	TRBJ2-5	CASSPGTGKETQYF	TGTGCCAGCAGCCCCGGGACAGGCAAAGAGACCCAGTACTTC
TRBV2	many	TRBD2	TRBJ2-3	CASHLAGGPRTDTQYF	TGTGCCAGCCACCTAGCGGGGGGGCCTAGAACAGATACGCAGTATTTT
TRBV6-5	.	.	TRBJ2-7	CASSLTLRQLEYF	TGTGCCAGCAGTCTAACCCTTAGACAGTTGGAGTACTTC
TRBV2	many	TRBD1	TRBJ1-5	CASRAQGGNQPQHF	TGTGCCAGCAGGGCACAGGGGGGCAATCAGCCCCAGCATTTT
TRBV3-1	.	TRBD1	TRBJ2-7	CASSPRDRDYEQYF	TGTGCCAGCAGCCCCCGGGACAGGGACTACGAGCAGTACTTC
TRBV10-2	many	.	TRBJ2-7	CASRETRVGPEQYF	TGCGCCAGCAGGGAGACTAGAGTCGGTCCGGAGCAGTACTTC
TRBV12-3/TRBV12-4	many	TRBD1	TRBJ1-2	CASSPGTGIGGDGYTF	TGTGCCAGCAGCCCGGGGACAGGGATTGGAGGTGATGGCTACACCTTC
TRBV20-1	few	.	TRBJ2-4	CSVQRGGGSKKIQYF	TGCAGTGTTCAACGGGGAGGAGGGTCCAAAAAAATTCAGTACTTC
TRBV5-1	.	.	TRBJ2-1	CASSLWGYNEQFF	TGCGCCAGCAGCTTGTGGGGTTACAATGAGCAGTTCTTC